This T cell receptor beta chain was documented in a study of T cells after yellow fever vaccination. TCRdb analysed the 5' RACE reads with MiXCR anew, one entry per CDR3 protein. This sample has about 340,000 distinct CDR3 sequences, with around 4.1% found just once. V gave up 3 bases and J gave up 5 bases; unmatched junction bases: 11. Germline assignment: CDR1 GTSNPN and CDR2 SVGIG (reference sequence). There are 15 residues in the CDR3. The chain couples TRBV30 to TRBJ2-3, with 7 nucleotides matching TRBD2. The sequence was obtained from a man between 18 and 29 years old who received the YFV17D yellow fever vaccine. Sequenced material: PBMCs, taken 5 days after the yellow fever booster vaccination. CDR3 DNA: TGTGCCTGGAGGTATACGGGGGGACCGGTAGATACGCAGTATTTT. This sequence encodes CAWRYTGGPVDTQYF. The complete variable domain, with remaining parts taken from reference TRBV30 and TRBJ2-3, reads SQTIHQWPATLVQPVGSPLSLECTVEGTSNPNLYWYRQAAGRGLQLLFYSVGIGQISSEVPQNLSASRPQDRQFILSSKKLLLSDSGFYLCAWRYTGGPVDTQYFGPGTRLTVL.